Presented here are 30 T cell receptor beta chains from one specimen sequenced in a study of cytomegalovirus exposure and HLA in healthy donors. Researchers ran the PCR with 60 Vbeta and 13 Jbeta primers. Using immunoSEQ multiplex PCR, the repertoire was profiled, and TCRdb retains in-frame clones only, with some absent. The sample yields 45,000 to 60,000 clones, of which the top ten take up about 2.5%. Sequenced material: PBMCs. Receptor source: a female donor in good health and CMV-seronegative.

This rearrangement joins TRBV5-1 to TRBJ2-1; 9 nucleotides match TRBD2. The CDR3 covers 17 residues. J lost 2 bases, V lost 2 bases, and 8 bases had no gene match. Germline V gene data show CDR1 as SGHRS and CDR2 as YFSETQ. CDR3 nucleotides: TGCGCCAGCAGCTTTGGGCTAGCGGGAAAGGCCTACAATGAGCAGTTCTTC. Translating it yields CASSFGLAGKAYNEQFF.

CDR3 loop: CASTTTGVQDSPLHF. The CDR3 DNA reads TGTGCCAGTACCACGACAGGGGTACAGGATTCACCCCTCCACTTT. The genes are TRBV19 and TRBJ1-6; TRBD1 matches at 8 bases. The CDR3 length is 15 residues. The V gene end was trimmed by 7 bases and the J gene end by 8 bases; junction bases not matched to a gene: 10. CDR1 is LNHDA, CDR2 SQIVND, per germline (reference sequence).

The chain employs TRBV4-2 and TRBJ2-6, with 9 bases fitting TRBD1. The CDR3 has 17 residues. V was clipped by 1 base and J by 4 bases; unmatched bases: 5. Germline CDR1 LGHNA, CDR2 YNFKEQ. The CDR3 DNA sequence: TGTGCCAGCAGCCAAGGGACAGGGGCCTCCGGGGCCAACGTCCTGACTTTC. Residues: CASSQGTGASGANVLTF.

The chain uses TRBV29-1 and TRBJ2-5, with D tentatively TRBD2 (5 bases). Trimming removed 1 base from V and 0 bases from J, with 6 bases in between. CDR1 and CDR2 (germline): SQVTM, ANQGSEA. The CDR3 extends over 13 amino acids. The CDR3 region has the DNA TGCAGCGTTGAAGCGGGGTACCAAGAGACCCAGTACTTC. The encoded protein is CSVEAGYQETQYF.

Worth noting for this clone: Germline is not matched at one junction end, which may reflect a read error. The chain is built from TRBV9 and TRBJ1-1; TRBD1 matches at 7 bases. CDR1 is SGDLS, CDR2 YYNGEE, per germline. This CDR3 spans 13 amino acids. CDR3 protein: CASSVGDQGGGLF. CDR3 in DNA: TGTGCCAGCAGCGTAGGGGATCAGGGGGGCGGCCTTTTT.

The chain has TRBV6-5 and TRBJ1-1; 9 bases are a match to TRBD1. Germline CDR1 is MNHEY and CDR2 is SVGAGI. This CDR3 spans 14 amino acids. V lost 7 bases, J lost 1 base, and 4 bases stayed unmatched. CDR3 coding DNA: TGTGCCAGCACCCTGGACAGGGGGAACACTGAAGCTTTCTTT. Translated, it gives CASTLDRGNTEAFF.

CDR3 sequence: CASSPTSGRYEQYF. The CDR3 coding sequence is TGTGCCAGCAGCCCGACTAGCGGGAGATACGAGCAGTACTTC. The chain links TRBV7-3 to TRBJ2-7, with 12 nucleotides matching TRBD2. Trimming removed 5 bases from V and 4 bases from J; junction bases left unmatched: 3. This CDR3 is built from 14 residues. The V gene's germline CDR1 is SGHTA and CDR2 FQGTGA.

V and J are TRBV12-2 and TRBJ1-5. TRBV12-2 constitutes a pseudogene. The CDR3 covers 13 residues. In DNA form, the CDR3 reads TGTGCAAGTCGCTTCAGCGGGGTACAGCCCCAGCATTTT. This sequence encodes CASRFSGVQPQHF.

J is TRBJ2-7 and V is TRBV29-1, with TRBD1 as a possible D gene (5 bases). Trimming stripped 4 bases from V and 1 base from J, with 14 bases between. The germline V gene has CDR1 SQVTM and CDR2 ANQGSEA. CDR3 size: 14 residues. CDR3 residues: CSVVGAAGSYEQYF. As DNA, the CDR3 is TGCAGCGTTGTTGGGGCGGCCGGATCCTACGAGCAGTACTTC.

The chain recombines TRBV18 with TRBJ2-3, with 10 bases that match TRBD2. The CDR3 contains 17 residues. V was pared by 1 base and J by 2 bases, with 6 bases of the junction left unmatched. Germline V lookup: CDR1 KGHSH, CDR2 LQKENI. The CDR3: CASSPLQTSGYTDTQYF. As DNA, the CDR3 is TGTGCCAGCTCACCACTCCAGACTAGCGGGTACACAGATACGCAGTATTTT. The full variable domain, rest sourced from reference TRBV18 and TRBJ2-3, is NAGVMQNPRHLVRRRGQEARLRCSPMKGHSHVYWYRQLPEEGLKFMVYLQKENIIDESGMPKERFSAEFPKEGPSILRIQQVVRGDSAAYFCASSPLQTSGYTDTQYFGPGTRLTVL.

The gene calls are TRBV14 and TRBJ1-4; D is uncertain. V gave up 0 bases and J gave up 8 bases, with 16 bases separating them. CDR1 is SGHDN and CDR2 is FVKESK in the germline V gene. The CDR3 covers 16 residues. Here the CDR3 reads CASSQDRGLFGEKLFF. For the CDR3, the DNA is TGTGCCAGCAGCCAAGATCGTGGTCTCTTCGGGGAAAAACTGTTTTTT.

CDR3 residues: CAISDRGRQDEQYF. In DNA, the CDR3 is TGTGCCATCAGTGACAGGGGGAGACAGGACGAGCAGTACTTC. The chain uses TRBV10-3 and TRBJ2-7, with 7 bases that match TRBD1. V was clipped by 3 bases and J by 5 bases; unmatched bases: 7. Germline values: CDR1 ENHRY, CDR2 SYGVKD. CDR3 size: 14 residues.

The chain uses TRBV29-1 and TRBJ2-5, with D perhaps TRBD2 (6 bases). V dropped 7 bases and J dropped 0 bases, with 9 bases sitting between them. Germline V gene sequence: CDR1 SQVTM, CDR2 ANQGSEA. CDR3 length equals 12 residues. The CDR3 protein is CSGRDYQETQYF. The CDR3 DNA reads TGCAGCGGGAGGGACTACCAAGAGACCCAGTACTTC.

The rearrangement links TRBV11-1 to TRBJ2-7; D is possibly TRBD1 (5 bases). Germline CDR1 SGHAT, CDR2 FQDESV (reference sequence). The CDR3 runs 15 residues. The germline V and J ends were trimmed by 1 base and 2 bases, with 12 bases remaining between them. As DNA, the CDR3 is TGTGCCAGCAGCTTAGGAGCAGGGCCTACCTACGAGCAGTACTTC. Its protein is CASSLGAGPTYEQYF.

In the case of this clone: The junction departs from germline at one end; a sequencing error may be responsible. The chain couples TRBV30 to TRBJ1-6, with 9 bases identical to TRBD1. CDR3 length: 15 amino acids. In germline, CDR1 is GTSNPN, CDR2 SVGIG (reference sequence). Here the CDR3 DNA reads TGTGCCGGGAGTGTCGGGGACAGGGCCAGTTCACCCCTCCACTTT. Protein product: CAGSVGDRASSPLHF.

The V call is TRBV19, the J call TRBJ2-7; 10 nucleotides agree with TRBD1. V dropped 4 bases and J dropped 7; count of bases not matched to a gene: 7. This CDR3 is 14 amino acids long. Per germline, CDR1 LNHDA and CDR2 SQIVND (reference sequence). CDR3 sequence (DNA): TGTGCCAGTAGTAAGGGGACAGGGGCGTGGGAGCAGTACTTC. Amino acid sequence: CASSKGTGAWEQYF.

V usage is TRBV11-1 and J usage is TRBJ1-1; 8 nucleotides agree with TRBD1. V was clipped by 0 bases and J by 0 bases; unmatched bases: 3. Germline V gives CDR1 SGHAT, CDR2 FQDESV (reference sequence). The CDR3 has 16 amino acids. CDR3 in DNA: TGTGCCAGCAGCTTAGCCCCGACAGGGGTGAACACTGAAGCTTTCTTT. This encodes CASSLAPTGVNTEAFF. Full variable domain (remainder filled in from reference TRBV11-1 and TRBJ1-1): EAEVAQSPRYKITEKSQAVAFWCDPISGHATLYWYRQILGQGPELLVQFQDESVVDDSQLPKDRFSAERLKGVDSTLKIQPAELGDSAMYLCASSLAPTGVNTEAFFGQGTRLTVV.

The chain combines TRBV4-1 with TRBJ1-3, with TRBD1 matching over 8 bases. Germline-derived CDR1 and CDR2 are MGHRA and YSYEKL. The ends lost 1 base at V and 6 bases at J; junction bases unmatched: 2. This CDR3 is 14 amino acids long. DNA for the CDR3: TGCGCCAGCAGCCAAGGACAGGGGCAAAACACCATATATTTT. Its protein product is CASSQGQGQNTIYF.

The chain recombines TRBV6-5 with TRBJ2-7, with 8 bases that match TRBD1. J was trimmed by 4 bases and V by 2 bases; bases with no gene match: 7. The germline CDR1 and CDR2 sequences are MNHEY and SVGAGI. The CDR3 contains 15 residues. The CDR3: CASSYRVQGGYEQYF. The CDR3 bases are TGTGCCAGCAGTTACCGCGTACAGGGGGGTTACGAGCAGTACTTC.

The CDR3 here is CAWTRSAGVVAEAFF. The CDR3 nucleotides read TGTGCCTGGACCCGATCGGCAGGGGTCGTCGCTGAAGCTTTCTTT. The chain has TRBV30 and TRBJ1-1; D may be TRBD1 (6 bases). Per the germline V gene, CDR1 is GTSNPN and CDR2 is SVGIG (reference sequence). V was pared by 4 bases and J by 6 bases, with 21 bases between. The CDR3 sequence is 15 residues long.

The V and J genes are TRBV5-5 and TRBJ1-1; 12 nucleotides match TRBD1. The CDR3 loop spans 14 amino acids. With V trimmed by 4 bases and J by 9 bases, 7 bases remained unmatched. CDR1 and CDR2 (germline): SGHKS, YYEKEE (reference sequence). This chain's CDR3 is CASSGTGQGAKAFF. Here the CDR3 DNA reads TGTGCCAGCAGCGGTACGGGACAGGGGGCTAAAGCTTTCTTT.

The chain uses TRBV7-9 and TRBJ1-4; tentative D call: TRBD1 (6 bases). There are 14 residues in the CDR3. V was cut by 3 bases and J by 6 bases, with 11 bases left in between. CDR1 is SEHNR and CDR2 is FQNEAQ in the germline V gene (reference sequence). The CDR3 bases are TGTGCCAGCAGCTTGGGCAGGGGCGATGAAAAACTGTTTTTT. Amino acids: CASSLGRGDEKLFF.

V usage is TRBV5-1 and J usage is TRBJ1-1; 8 bases match TRBD1. V shed 3 bases and J 0 bases; nucleotides not matched to a gene: 4. This CDR3 spans 15 amino acids. Germline CDR1 reads SGHRS; CDR2 reads YFSETQ. CDR3 DNA: TGCGCCAGCAGCTCGCGGACAGGGTTGAACACTGAAGCTTTCTTT. Translation gives CASSSRTGLNTEAFF.

The chain links TRBV18 to TRBJ1-2; D gene uncertain. Trimming pared 2 bases from V and 2 bases from J, leaving 12 bases between. The CDR3 contains 15 residues. The V gene's germline CDR1 is KGHSH and CDR2 LQKENI. The CDR3 coding sequence is TGTGCCAGCTCACCAAGGAGGGAAGAGAACTATGGCTACACCTTC. It translates to CASSPRREENYGYTF.

CDR3 in amino acids: CASSFGTSKETQYF. Here the CDR3 DNA reads TGTGCCAGCAGCTTCGGGACTAGCAAAGAGACCCAGTACTTC. The J gene is TRBJ2-5, the V gene TRBV9; 9 bases are shared with TRBD2. Looked up from germline, CDR1 is SGDLS and CDR2 is YYNGEE. V lost 4 bases to trimming and J lost 3 bases; unmatched junction nucleotides: 4. This CDR3 spans 14 amino acids.

The chain uses TRBV5-1 and TRBJ2-2; TRBD2 aligns across 7 bases. Trimming at V came to 3 bases and at J to 7 bases, leaving 15 bases not matched to a gene. Germline V lookup: CDR1 SGHRS, CDR2 YFSETQ. This CDR3 contains 17 residues. The CDR3 is CASSSAPLGEGDGELFF. DNA of the CDR3: TGCGCCAGCAGCTCTGCCCCTTTGGGGGAGGGAGACGGGGAGCTGTTTTTT.

The rearrangement uses TRBV7-9 and TRBJ1-2; 10 nucleotides match TRBD1. After removal of 5 bases from V and 5 bases from J, the junction contained 8 bases not matched to a gene. Germline V lookup: CDR1 SEHNR, CDR2 FQNEAQ (reference sequence). The CDR3 loop spans 15 amino acids. The CDR3 DNA reads as TGTGCCAGCAGCCCGCGTCCGGGACAGGGGTATGGCTACACCTTC. It yields the protein CASSPRPGQGYGYTF.

This chain links TRBV4-1 with TRBJ2-2; no reliable D call. V lost 1 base to trimming and J lost 0 bases, with 9 bases between them. CDR1 is MGHRA and CDR2 is YSYEKL in the germline V gene. CDR3 length: 16 residues. CDR3 sequence: CASSQVAGTNTGELFF. CDR3 coding DNA: TGCGCCAGCAGCCAAGTCGCAGGAACGAACACCGGGGAGCTGTTTTTT.

The chain employs TRBV28 and TRBJ1-6, with TRBD1 as a possible D gene (6 bases). Germline CDR1 reads MDHEN; CDR2 reads SYDVKM. The CDR3 consists of 16 residues. Trimming left V 4 bases short and J 7 bases short, with 17 bases between. The CDR3 nucleotides read TGTGCCAGCAGTTGGGGGACAACCCGTCCAAATTCACCCCTCCACTTT. Its protein product is CASSWGTTRPNSPLHF.

This chain connects TRBV2 to TRBJ2-3; 10 bases are a match to TRBD1. The V and J ends lost 7 bases and 4 bases, in that order; junction bases with no gene match: 8. CDR1 and CDR2 from the germline V gene are SNHLY and FYNNEI. The CDR3 contains 15 residues. The CDR3, as DNA: TGTGCCAGCAATCCGGGACAGGGGAGGGCAGATACGCAGTATTTT. Its translation: CASNPGQGRADTQYF.